These 32 T cell receptor beta chains came from one sample sequenced in a study of identical twins. A single record per CDR3 protein comes from TCRdb applying MiXCR to the 5' RACE reads. The data show about 890,000 distinct CDR3 sequences, roughly an eighth seen once. In addition, the sample was reused for a study of yellow fever vaccine responses in identical twins.

Sequenced material: PBMCs. These receptors all come from a woman younger than 30 in good health.

The rearrangement links TRBV4-1 to TRBJ2-4, with D uncertain. The V gene lost 0 bases and the J gene lost 3 bases, with 9 bases spanning the gap. The CDR3 has 15 amino acids. Germline V CDR1 and CDR2: MGHRA, YSYEKL. The CDR3 loop reads CASSQDFGVKNIQYF. Here the CDR3 DNA reads TGCGCCAGCAGCCAAGATTTCGGTGTCAAAAACATTCAGTACTTC.

This clonotype was seen a handful of times. V and J are TRBV2 and TRBJ2-7; D gene unclear. The V gene's germline CDR1 is SNHLY and CDR2 FYNNEI. V was cut by 3 bases and J by 0 bases, with 9 bases left in between. The CDR3 consists of 14 residues. In nucleotides, the CDR3 is TGTGCCAGCAGTGAGAGGCAAATCTCCTACGAGCAGTACTTC. It translates to CASSERQISYEQYF.

In nucleotides, the CDR3 is TGTGCCAGCAGCGCGCAGGGTCAGTGGCAGTTCTTC. Translating gives CASSAQGQWQFF. The chain carries TRBV7-9 and TRBJ2-1; weak D call: TRBD1 (5 bases). The CDR3 has 12 residues. V lost 5 bases and J lost 12, with 14 bases in between. CDR1 is SEHNR and CDR2 is FQNEAQ in the germline V gene (reference sequence).

The rearrangement uses TRBV7-9 and TRBJ2-5, with a weak D call TRBD2 (5 bases). CDR3 size: 14 residues. Deletions cut 5 bases from V and 4 bases from J, with 14 bases between. From germline, CDR1 is SEHNR and CDR2 FQNEAQ (reference sequence). This CDR3 reads CASSPPGFGETQYF. The CDR3 DNA is TGTGCCAGCAGCCCACCGGGGTTTGGAGAGACCCAGTACTTC. Complete variable domain (other parts from reference TRBV7-9 and TRBJ2-5): DTGVSQNPRHKITKRGQNVTFRCDPISEHNRLYWYRQTLGQGPEFLTYFQNEAQLEKSRLLSDRFSAERPKGSFSTLEIQRTEQGDSAMYLCASSPPGFGETQYFGPGTRLLVL.

This clonotype was detected many times. The chain uses TRBV27 and TRBJ2-2; TRBD1 is a possible D gene (6 bases). The germline gives CDR1 MNHEY, CDR2 SMNVEV (reference sequence). Trimming took off 5 bases at V and 5 bases at J, with 18 bases between the two ends. CDR3 size: 16 residues. The DNA for the CDR3 is TGTGCCAGCAGTAAAACAACAGGGATTTTAACCGGGGAGCTGTTTTTT. Translating gives CASSKTTGILTGELFF.

This clonotype has a count of ten or more. The J gene is TRBJ1-1, the V gene TRBV12-3 or TRBV12-4; D unresolved. The CDR3 extends over 14 amino acids. The V end lost 3 bases, the J end lost 1 base, and 9 bases lay between the germline ends. The CDR3 bases are TGTGCCAGCAGTTTTGACGGAAAGAACACTGAAGCTTTCTTT. Translating gives CASSFDGKNTEAFF.

The chain is built from TRBV14 and TRBJ2-2, with 7 bases aligning to TRBD2. The CDR3 consists of 19 residues. Germline values: CDR1 SGHDN, CDR2 FVKESK. V trimming: 4 bases; J trimming: 0 bases; junction bases outside the gene matches: 14. The CDR3 is CASSPNEPSGAANTGELFF. The CDR3 nucleotides read TGTGCCAGCAGCCCCAACGAGCCTAGCGGAGCCGCGAACACCGGGGAGCTGTTTTTT.

This clonotype was detected a few times. The chain combines TRBV11-2 with TRBJ2-2, with 9 bases fitting TRBD2. The CDR3 covers 18 residues. Germline loops: CDR1 SGHAT, CDR2 FQNNGV. Trimming at V came to 5 bases and at J to 5 bases, leaving 15 bases not matched to a gene. CDR3 in amino acids: CASSPRKVKLAGTGELFF. The CDR3, as DNA: TGTGCCAGCAGCCCCCGAAAGGTCAAGCTAGCGGGAACCGGGGAGCTGTTTTTT.

The chain employs TRBV5-5 and TRBJ2-1; D is possibly TRBD2 (6 bases). The germline V and J ends were trimmed by 1 base and 4 bases, with 12 bases remaining between them. The V gene's germline CDR1 is SGHKS and CDR2 YYEKEE (reference sequence). The CDR3 length is 15 residues. The CDR3 loop reads CASSLPPGAYNEQFF. The DNA for the CDR3 is TGTGCCAGCAGCTTGCCTCCGGGAGCGTACAATGAGCAGTTCTTC. The full variable domain, its missing parts supplied by reference TRBV5-5 and TRBJ2-1, is DAGVTQSPTHLIKTRGQQVTLRCSPISGHKSVSWYQQVLGQGPQFIFQYYEKEERGRGNFPDRFSARQFPNYSSELNVNALLLGDSALYLCASSLPPGAYNEQFFGPGTRLTVL.

At least ten counts were recorded for this clonotype. V is TRBV10-2 and J is TRBJ2-3; 10 bases agree with TRBD1. Germline CDR1 WSHSY, CDR2 SAAADI. The CDR3 length is 15 residues. Unmatched junction bases numbered 6, after V lost 6 bases and J lost 3 bases. The CDR3 reads CASRPGQGRTDTQYF. CDR3 nucleotide sequence: TGCGCCAGCAGGCCGGGACAGGGGAGAACAGATACGCAGTATTTT.

Ten or more counts support this clonotype. The junction differs from germline at one of its ends, possibly a read error. The chain couples TRBV27 to TRBJ2-2; 8 bases match TRBD1. The CDR3 spans 16 residues. Looked up from germline, CDR1 is MNHEY and CDR2 is SMNVEV (reference sequence). The CDR3 spells CASSLSGGANTGELFF. The CDR3 nucleotides are TGCGCCAGCAGCTTATCAGGGGGCGCGAACACCGGGGAGCTGTTTTTT.

This clonotype was seen more than once but under ten times. The rearrangement uses TRBV5-1 and TRBJ2-1; D may be TRBD1 (6 bases). The CDR3 length is 14 residues. The V and J ends lost 0 bases and 4 bases respectively, with 8 bases between them. CDR1 is SGHRS and CDR2 is YFSETQ in the germline V gene. The CDR3 region has the DNA TGCGCCAGCAGCTTGGGACAGGATTACAATGAGCAGTTCTTC. This encodes CASSLGQDYNEQFF.

This clonotype appeared a few times. The V gene is TRBV14, the J gene TRBJ2-1; D is uncertain. V was shortened by 5 bases and J by 10 bases, with 9 bases between the two germline ends. CDR1 and CDR2 (germline): SGHDN, FVKESK. The CDR3 covers 11 residues. The CDR3 DNA is TGTGCCAGCAGCGTGAGAGAGGAGCAGTTCTTC. It encodes CASSVREEQFF.

This clonotype was picked up a small number of times. DNA for the CDR3: TGCAGTGCTAGAGACTTTGCTGGAAACACCATATATTTT. This encodes CSARDFAGNTIYF. This sequence joins TRBV20-1 and TRBJ1-3; D is undetermined. Germline loops: CDR1 DFQATT, CDR2 SNEGSKA (reference sequence). The V end was cut by 0 bases, the J end by 2 bases, with 5 bases between. The CDR3 is made up of 13 amino acids.

This clonotype appeared many times. The J gene is TRBJ2-7, the V gene TRBV10-3; D might be TRBD1 (5 bases). The CDR3 loop spans 16 amino acids. The V gene's germline CDR1 is ENHRY and CDR2 SYGVKD. V lost 0 bases to trimming and J lost 1 base, with 13 bases between them. CDR3 protein: CAISESIGKGSYEQYV. The DNA for the CDR3 is TGTGCCATCAGTGAGTCGATTGGGAAGGGGTCCTACGAGCAGTACGTC.

This clonotype has only a few counts. This chain connects TRBV10-2 to TRBJ1-4, with TRBD1 matching over 8 bases. V lost 2 bases to trimming and J lost 8 bases; unmatched junction nucleotides: 7. The CDR3 covers 15 residues. The germline CDR1 and CDR2 sequences are WSHSY and SAAADI. The DNA for the CDR3 is TGCGCCAGCAGTGAGGGGACAGGTGGAGGGGAAAAACTGTTTTTT. Translation: CASSEGTGGGEKLFF.

The J gene is TRBJ2-7, the V gene TRBV29-1; TRBD1 matches at 7 bases. Germline CDR1 is SQVTM and CDR2 is ANQGSEA. V dropped 5 bases and J dropped 2; count of bases not matched to a gene: 3. CDR3 size: 12 residues. The CDR3 is CSVIGGPYEQYF. CDR3 coding DNA: TGCAGCGTTATAGGGGGCCCCTACGAGCAGTACTTC.

This clonotype was recorded many times. The rearrangement uses TRBV10-3 and TRBJ1-1; D not certain. Germline V gives CDR1 ENHRY, CDR2 SYGVKD. CDR3 length equals 12 residues. V was trimmed by 2 bases and J by 0 bases, leaving 1 base between them. The CDR3 sequence is CAISEVNTEAFF. The CDR3 DNA reads as TGTGCCATCAGTGAGGTGAACACTGAAGCTTTCTTT.

The chain employs TRBV19 and TRBJ2-1, with D tentatively TRBD2 (6 bases). Germline V lookup: CDR1 LNHDA, CDR2 SQIVND (reference sequence). With 3 bases removed from V and 4 bases from J, the gap between germline ends came to 13 bases. This CDR3 has 15 amino acids. CDR3 DNA sequence: TGTGCCAGTAGTATGGCGGGAACAACTTACAATGAGCAGTTCTTC. Its protein is CASSMAGTTYNEQFF.

This clonotype was found a few times. This rearrangement joins TRBV6-1 to TRBJ2-7, with D possibly being TRBD1 (5 bases). V was shortened by 4 bases and J by 4 bases, with 11 bases between the two germline ends. The germline CDR1 and CDR2 sequences are MNHNS and SASEGT. The CDR3 consists of 13 residues. The CDR3, as DNA: TGTGCCAGCAGTGTACAGGCGTCTTACGAGCAGTACGTC. Encoded protein: CASSVQASYEQYV.

The rearrangement joins TRBV3-1 to TRBJ2-4, with D maybe TRBD2 (7 bases). V dropped 2 bases and J dropped 1 base, with 21 bases sitting between them. The germline V gene encodes CDR1 LGHDT and CDR2 YNNKEL (reference sequence). CDR3 length: 19 residues. The CDR3, as DNA: TGTGCCAGCAGCCAATTCGGGGGCCAGTGGGAGGGGGCCAAAAACATTCAGTACTTC. Encoded protein: CASSQFGGQWEGAKNIQYF.

This chain connects TRBV5-1 to TRBJ2-1, with D possibly being TRBD1 (5 bases). The CDR3 covers 14 residues. With 0 bases removed from V and 7 bases from J, the gap between germline ends came to 11 bases. The germline gives CDR1 SGHRS, CDR2 YFSETQ. The CDR3 nucleotides are TGCGCCAGCAGCTTGGAGACAGCGTTTAATGAGCAGTTCTTC. It yields the protein CASSLETAFNEQFF. Full variable domain (remainder filled in from reference TRBV5-1 and TRBJ2-1): KAGVTQTPRYLIKTRGQQVTLSCSPISGHRSVSWYQQTPGQGLQFLFEYFSETQRNKGNFPGRFSGRQFSNSRSEMNVSTLELGDSALYLCASSLETAFNEQFFGPGTRLTVL.

The V and J genes are TRBV21-1 and TRBJ1-1; the table's TRBD1 call for D was not verified on the DNA. TRBV21-1 is reported as a pseudogene. This CDR3 spans 14 amino acids. CDR3 residues: CASSKTGMGTEAFF. CDR3 DNA: TGTGCCAGCAGCAAGACAGGGATGGGCACTGAAGCTTTCTTT.

The genes are TRBV7-6 and TRBJ2-3; 8 bases agree with TRBD2. This CDR3 has 16 residues. The germline gives CDR1 SGHVS, CDR2 FNYEAQ. The J segment lost 3 bases and the V segment lost 4 bases, leaving 9 bases of the junction unmatched. The CDR3 is CASSWTSKIETDTQYF. The CDR3 nucleotides read TGTGCCAGCAGCTGGACTAGCAAGATAGAAACAGATACGCAGTATTTT.

V and J are TRBV18 and TRBJ2-7, with 7 nucleotides matching TRBD1. The CDR3 has 14 residues. J gave up 2 bases and V 2 bases, and 3 bases lay outside the gene matches. Per germline, CDR1 KGHSH and CDR2 LQKENI. The DNA for the CDR3 is TGTGCCAGCTCACCATCGACAGGGCCCTACGAGCAGTACGTC. This translates into CASSPSTGPYEQYV.

The chain couples TRBV3-1 to TRBJ2-1, with TRBD2 matching 9 bases. Germline CDR1 is LGHDT and CDR2 is YNNKEL (reference sequence). Unmatched junction bases numbered 14, after V lost 4 bases and J lost 4 bases. This CDR3 is built from 18 residues. The CDR3 sequence: CASSPRAGASGMYNEQFF. The CDR3 DNA sequence: TGTGCCAGCAGCCCCAGGGCGGGGGCTAGCGGGATGTACAATGAGCAGTTCTTC.

In this sample, this clonotype turned up a few times. The V call is TRBV5-1, the J call TRBJ2-3; a weak D match, TRBD2 (5 bases). Germline-derived CDR1 and CDR2 are SGHRS and YFSETQ. The CDR3 runs 12 residues. V was clipped by 4 bases and J by 7 bases, with 10 bases between them. The CDR3 coding sequence is TGCGCCAGCAGCCTCCGAGGGCATACGCAGTATTTT. Translating gives CASSLRGHTQYF. The full variable domain, completed using reference TRBV5-1 and TRBJ2-3, is KAGVTQTPRYLIKTRGQQVTLSCSPISGHRSVSWYQQTPGQGLQFLFEYFSETQRNKGNFPGRFSGRQFSNSRSEMNVSTLELGDSALYLCASSLRGHTQYFGPGTRLTVL.

The chain recombines TRBV14 with TRBJ2-3; 9 bases map to TRBD2. This CDR3 has 19 amino acids. Per the germline V gene, CDR1 is SGHDN and CDR2 is FVKESK. The V and J ends lost 0 bases and 2 bases, in that order; junction bases with no gene match: 12. CDR3 sequence reads: CASSQDGLGLAPYTDTQYF. The CDR3 coding sequence is TGTGCCAGCAGCCAAGACGGGCTTGGACTAGCGCCATACACAGATACGCAGTATTTT.

A few counts support this clonotype. V and J are TRBV7-6 and TRBJ2-3, with 15 bases fitting TRBD2. Looked up from germline, CDR1 is SGHVS and CDR2 is FNYEAQ. The junction had 7 bases not matched to a gene; V was cut back by 5 bases and J by 7 bases. There are 16 residues in the CDR3. The CDR3 sequence is CASSPGLAGGSHTQYF. DNA of the CDR3: TGTGCCAGCAGCCCCGGACTAGCGGGGGGGTCACATACGCAGTATTTT. The full variable domain, rest sourced from reference TRBV7-6 and TRBJ2-3, is GAGVSQSPRYKVTKRGQDVALRCDPISGHVSLYWYRQALGQGPEFLTYFNYEAQQDKSGLPNDRFSAERPEGSISTLTIQRTEQRDSAMYRCASSPGLAGGSHTQYFGPGTRLTVL.

This clonotype has a handful of counts. V is TRBV27 and J is TRBJ2-1; D possibly corresponds to TRBD1 (5 bases). This CDR3 comprises 14 residues. Germline CDR1 and CDR2: MNHEY and SMNVEV (reference sequence). V was cut by 2 bases and J by 5 bases, with 10 bases left in between. DNA of the CDR3: TGTGCCAGCAGTTTAAGTAGGGGTGACAATGAGCAGTTCTTC. As protein: CASSLSRGDNEQFF.

The V and J genes are TRBV15 and TRBJ2-1, with a possible D match to TRBD2 (5 bases). Germline lookup yields CDR1 LNHNV and CDR2 YYDKDF (reference sequence). Trimming took 5 bases from V and 8 from J, leaving 19 bases between them. This CDR3 has 15 amino acids. The CDR3 nucleotides read TGTGCCACCAGCCCAAGCGGACGTCGAGGCGATGAGCAGTTCTTC. It encodes CATSPSGRRGDEQFF. The full variable domain, its missing parts supplied by reference TRBV15 and TRBJ2-1, is DAMVIQNPRYQVTQFGKPVTLSCSQTLNHNVMYWYQQKSSQAPKLLFHYYDKDFNNEADTPDNFQSRRPNTSFCFLDIRSPGLGDTAMYLCATSPSGRRGDEQFFGPGTRLTVL.

This chain joins TRBV25-1 and TRBJ2-7; tentatively, D is TRBD2 (5 bases). This CDR3 region has 15 residues. Trimming removed 2 bases from V and 0 bases from J, with 11 bases in between. Germline values: CDR1 MGHDK, CDR2 SYGVNS. CDR3: CASSEDSANSYEQYF. Here the CDR3 DNA reads TGTGCCAGCAGTGAAGATAGCGCAAACTCCTACGAGCAGTACTTC.